This entry lists 10 T cell receptor beta chains sequenced from one sample in a study of blood T cell repertoires in COVID-19. Profiling relied on immunoSEQ multiplex PCR, and the TCRdb table lists in-frame clones only, not all of them. The sample lists roughly 60,000 clones, approximately 77% seen once, with 25% to 35% in the top ten. Sequencing used peripheral blood. The receptors here all came from a human donor in a cohort sampled during active COVID-19.

The genes are TRBV6-2 or TRBV6-3 and TRBJ2-2; D may be TRBD2 (6 bases). CDR1 is MNHEY and CDR2 is SVGEGT in the germline V gene. The CDR3 has 16 amino acids. V was clipped by 4 bases and J by 2 bases, with 14 bases between them. The CDR3 protein is CASSWLGGANTGELFF. CDR3 nucleotide sequence: TGTGCCAGCAGTTGGCTCGGCGGGGCAAACACCGGGGAGCTGTTTTTT.

The chain joins TRBV7-9 to TRBJ2-1, with TRBD1 as a possible D gene (5 bases). The V end was cut by 1 base, the J end by 1 base, with 8 bases between. The germline CDR1 and CDR2 sequences are SEHNR and FQNEAQ (reference sequence). This CDR3 comprises 15 residues. The DNA of the CDR3 is TGTGCCAGCAGCTTAGAGGGGAAGTCCTACAATGAGCAGTTCTTC. Translating gives CASSLEGKSYNEQFF.

Only one count was recorded for this clone. The chain recombines TRBV2 with TRBJ1-5; 10 bases line up with TRBD1. V was pared by 4 bases and J by 6 bases, with 6 bases of the junction left unmatched. CDR1 and CDR2 (germline): SNHLY, FYNNEI. The CDR3 has 15 residues. CDR3 in amino acids: CASSAGTGEGQPQHF. CDR3 coding DNA: TGTGCCAGCAGTGCCGGGACAGGGGAGGGTCAGCCCCAGCATTTT. The full variable domain, rest sourced from reference TRBV2 and TRBJ1-5, is EPEVTQTPSHQVTQMGQEVILRCVPISNHLYFYWYRQILGQKVEFLVSFYNNEISEKSEIFDDQFSVERPDGSNFTLKIRSTKLEDSAMYFCASSAGTGEGQPQHFGDGTRLSIL.

Only a few counts were recorded for this clone. The CDR3: CASTEMDTYTEAFF. DNA of the CDR3: TGTGCCAGCACCGAAATGGACACTTACACTGAAGCTTTCTTT. The V call is TRBV7-8, the J call TRBJ1-1; possibly TRBD1 for D (5 bases). Per germline, CDR1 SGHVS and CDR2 FQNEAQ. Deletions cut 7 bases from V and 3 bases from J, with 15 bases between. This CDR3 region has 14 residues.

This rearrangement joins TRBV12-3 or TRBV12-4 to TRBJ2-7; no definite D call. The V end lost 5 bases, the J end lost 7 bases, and 15 bases lay between the germline ends. The CDR3 extends over 13 amino acids. The CDR3 protein is CASSRMTALEQYF. DNA for the CDR3: TGTGCCAGCAGTAGAATGACTGCCCTTGAGCAGTACTTC.

This chain connects TRBV28 to TRBJ2-1; no clear D. Trimming cost V 7 bases and J 7 bases, with 14 bases left between them. Germline CDR1 is MDHEN and CDR2 is SYDVKM. This CDR3 contains 13 residues. CDR3 DNA sequence: TGTGCCAGCAACCTCCCAAACAGTAATGAGCAGTTCTTC. Translating it yields CASNLPNSNEQFF.

The V and J genes are TRBV24-1 and TRBJ2-1; 9 bases agree with TRBD2. CDR1 is KGHDR, CDR2 SFDVKD, per germline. The ends lost 4 bases at V and 6 bases at J; junction bases unmatched: 12. This CDR3 is 17 amino acids long. This CDR3 is CATSDPKAGGALNEQFF. The CDR3 nucleotides read TGTGCCACCAGTGACCCTAAGGCGGGGGGGGCCCTCAATGAGCAGTTCTTC.

V is TRBV6-6 and J is TRBJ2-7; D unresolved. With 5 bases removed from V and 0 bases from J, the gap between germline ends came to 11 bases. Germline CDR1 and CDR2: MNHNY and SVGAGI (reference sequence). The CDR3 consists of 14 residues. DNA for the CDR3: TGTGCCAGCAGTGACCGAAGGAGCTCCTACGAGCAGTACTTC. Translation gives CASSDRRSSYEQYF.

The rearrangement uses TRBV4-1 and TRBJ2-7; D perhaps matches TRBD1 (6 bases). Germline V CDR1 and CDR2: MGHRA, YSYEKL. Trimming stripped 6 bases from V and 7 bases from J, with 16 bases between. There are 13 residues in the CDR3. CDR3 in DNA: TGCGCCAGCAGAAAACAGGGTAGTGAAGAGCAGTACTTC. As protein: CASRKQGSEEQYF.

As DNA, the CDR3 is TGTGCCAGCGGGGGCCCATTCAACACCGGGGAGCTGTTTTTT. This sequence encodes CASGGPFNTGELFF. The V call is TRBV28, the J call TRBJ2-2; the D gene is possibly TRBD1 (6 bases). The length of the CDR3 is 14 residues. V lost 8 bases to trimming and J lost 2 bases, with 12 bases between them. Germline lookup yields CDR1 MDHEN and CDR2 SYDVKM.